This T cell receptor beta chain was sequenced for a study of tumor-infiltrating lymphocytes in primary liver carcinoma. Study context: Those sampled were patients whose primary liver carcinoma was treated by surgical resection. Patients comprised men and women whose ages fell between 30 and 69 years.

Researchers generated TCR beta cDNA from about 450 ng of total RNA, relying on a constant-region primer. Investigators got TCR beta libraries out of three nested multiplex PCR rounds, done with slightly modified ARM-PCR. TCRdb reanalysed the multiplex PCR reads using MiXCR and keeps one entry per CDR3 protein. The sample includes about 320,000 distinct CDR3 sequences, approximately 60% of them seen just once. RNA isolated from unsorted whole blood supplied the blood RNA, with germline DNA also extracted. This clonotype was observed a few times. Its antigen remains unknown. Points from the study as a whole: Tumor top-250-clone fractions significantly exceeded those of blood (p = 0.039). Tumor region pairs shared more overlap than did tumor-adjacent and tumor-blood pairs.

The sequenced sample was peripheral blood. This sequence was found in a man aged 35 to 55 with primary liver carcinoma and hepatitis B virus infection.

The CDR3 region has the DNA TGTGCCAGCAGCTCGGTCGACGAGCAGTACTTC. It encodes CASSSVDEQYF. V is TRBV5-5 and J is TRBJ2-7; no reliable D call. The V gene lost 3 bases and the J gene lost 5 bases, with 6 bases spanning the gap. Per the germline V gene, CDR1 is SGHKS and CDR2 is YYEKEE (reference sequence). The length of the CDR3 is 11 residues. Using reference TRBV5-5 and TRBJ2-7 for the parts outside the CDR3, the full variable domain is DAGVTQSPTHLIKTRGQQVTLRCSPISGHKSVSWYQQVLGQGPQFIFQYYEKEERGRGNFPDRFSARQFPNYSSELNVNALLLGDSALYLCASSSVDEQYFGPGTRLTVT.